A selection of T cell receptor beta chains follows, all from one sample in a study of radiation and T cells in renal cell carcinoma. The data were produced by immunoSEQ multiplex PCR, yet TCRdb's version contains in-frame clones alone and is incomplete. The repertoire includes 95,000 or so clones, approximately 86% of them detected once, and approximately 8.4% sits in the top ten. Sequences were derived from blood, sampled from a patient whose treatment included radiotherapy and nephrectomy. The receptors were sampled from a man aged 50-60 years with renal cell carcinoma. Both conserved end residues are part of each CDR3. A D gene is named only where the DNA matches it firmly. Size is omitted from some rows. Given values are once, few, many or a class for expanded clones.

clone_size j_call v_call d_call cdr3_nt cdr3_aa
NA TRBJ1-2 TRBV5-1 NA TGCGCCAGCAGCCCCCTGCCCGGGGTCTATGGCTACACCTTC CASSPLPGVYGYTF
NA TRBJ2-7 TRBV28 NA TGTGCCAGCAGCAGGCCCCCACTAGACGAGCAGTACTTC CASSRPPLDEQYF
NA TRBJ1-1 TRBV27 NA TGTGCCAGCAGTGAGTACCGGGGTACAAGGGAATCTGAAGCTTTCTTT CASSEYRGTRESEAFF
once TRBJ2-7 TRBV10-2 NA TGCGCCAGCAGTGAAGTTACGGCCAACTACGAGCAGTACTTC CASSEVTANYEQYF
NA TRBJ1-1 TRBV5-5 NA TGTGCCAGCAGCTTGGAAGCGGTGGGGGGGAGGAACACTGAAGCTTTCTTT CASSLEAVGGRNTEAFF
once TRBJ2-1 TRBV28 NA TGTGCCAGCACCTCGGGGGGGACAGGTTACTACAATGAGCAGTTCTTC CASTSGGTGYYNEQFF
NA TRBJ1-4 TRBV19 NA TGTGCCAGTAGTATTTTTCACAGCCATAATGAAAAACTGTTTTTT CASSIFHSHNEKLFF
NA TRBJ2-1 TRBV19 NA TGTGCCAGTAGTTCTTCGCCATACAATGAGCAGTTCTTC CASSSSPYNEQFF
NA TRBJ2-5 TRBV18 NA TGTGCCAGCTCACCACCTTCCGGGGGATTACAAGAGACCCAGTACTTC CASSPPSGGLQETQYF
NA TRBJ1-2 TRBV9 NA TGTGCCAGCAGCGTAGCACAGGGTATCTATGGCTACACCTTC CASSVAQGIYGYTF
NA TRBJ1-4 TRBV5-5 NA TGTGCCAGCAGCTTTGACGGAAATACTAATGAAAAACTGTTTTTT CASSFDGNTNEKLFF
NA TRBJ2-3 TRBV10-2 NA TGCGCCAGTCTAGGAACAGGTGGAGATACGCAGTATTTT CASLGTGGDTQYF
once TRBJ2-1 TRBV5-1 NA TGCGCCAGCACCCAGGGTGAAGGCGCTCTATCCTACAATGAGCAGTTCTTC CASTQGEGALSYNEQFF
NA TRBJ2-1 TRBV6-6 TRBD1 TGTGCCAGCAGGAAGTCCCGGGACAGCTCCTACAATGAGCAGTTCTTC CASRKSRDSSYNEQFF
NA TRBJ2-5 TRBV7-2 NA TGTGCCAGCAGCCCCAGGCCCCATCAGGGCCGAGAGACCCAGTACTTC CASSPRPHQGRETQYF
NA TRBJ2-5 TRBV11-3 NA TGTGCCAGCAGCTTGGGCCCCCAAGAGACCCAGTACTTC CASSLGPQETQYF
NA TRBJ1-1 TRBV5-1 NA TGCGCCAGCAGCTATCGGACAGCCCCAAACGCTGAAGCTTTCTTT CASSYRTAPNAEAFF
NA TRBJ2-3 TRBV7-2 NA TGTGCCAGCGGAACCCCTGGGAGCAGAAGCACAGATACGCAGTATTTT CASGTPGSRSTDTQYF
NA TRBJ1-2 TRBV7-9 TRBD1 TGTGCCAGCAGCTTAGGGACAGGGCTTTTTGGCTACACCTTC CASSLGTGLFGYTF
once TRBJ1-5 TRBV7-9 NA TGTGCCAGCAGCTACCCAGGGGAGGAGCCCCAGCATTTT CASSYPGEEPQHF
NA TRBJ2-2 TRBV6-5 NA TGTGCCAGCAGCCAGGACACCGGGGAGCTGTTTTTT CASSQDTGELFF
NA TRBJ2-5 TRBV2 NA TGTGCCAGCAGTGAACCCGACAGTGCGACCCAGTACTTC CASSEPDSATQYF
NA TRBJ2-1 TRBV29-1 NA TGCAGCGTTGTGAGGAACGTCGGCAATGAGCAGTTCTTC CSVVRNVGNEQFF
NA TRBJ2-7 TRBV4-1 NA TGCGCCAGCAGCCAAGAAAGGGGGGGCGTTTACGAGCAGTACTTC CASSQERGGVYEQYF
NA TRBJ2-7 TRBV4-1 TRBD1 TGCGCCAGCAGCCAGTCGGCCCTCCGGGACAGGGAATACGAGCAGTACTTC CASSQSALRDREYEQYF
once TRBJ1-1 TRBV5-6 NA TGTGCCAGCAGCTTAGCGGGACGGGGGGTGGATGTTTTCTTT CASSLAGRGVDVFF
NA TRBJ2-5 TRBV6-1 NA TGTGCCAGCAGTGCGACTAGATCACAGGAGACCCAGTACTTC CASSATRSQETQYF
once TRBJ2-3 TRBV7-6 NA TGTGCCAGCAGCTTAGGGGGGGGCGCGGATACGCAGTATTTT CASSLGGGADTQYF
NA TRBJ1-1 TRBV7-8 TRBD1 TGTGCCAGCAGCTTAGCTTATGGGACAGAGAGAAACACTGAAGCTTTCTTT CASSLAYGTERNTEAFF
NA TRBJ2-5 TRBV19 NA TGTGCCAGTAGTATGTGGTCAAGGGGAGAGACCCAGTACTTC CASSMWSRGETQYF
NA TRBJ1-3 TRBV7-6 NA TGTGCCAGCAGCTTAGCGCCTTTTGGACAGACCTCTGGAAACACCATATATTTT CASSLAPFGQTSGNTIYF
NA TRBJ2-1 TRBV5-6 TRBD2 TGTGCCAGCAGCTTACTAGCGGGAGGGGTCAATGAGCAGTTCTTC CASSLLAGGVNEQFF
NA TRBJ2-1 TRBV4-2 TRBD2 TGTGCCAGCAGCCAAGAAAGCCTCTCTAGCGGGGGGGCGATCTATGAGCAGTTCTTC CASSQESLSSGGAIYEQFF
NA TRBJ2-1 TRBV19 NA TGTGCCAGCTGGAACTCCTACAATGAGCAGTTCTTC CASWNSYNEQFF
NA TRBJ2-7 TRBV6-5 NA TGTGCCAGCAGTTACGGCGGCGAGCAGTACTTC CASSYGGEQYF
NA TRBJ1-2 TRBV30 TRBD1 TGTGCCTGGACCGTAAGGGATTGGACAGGGGGCGCGGAATCCTATGGCTACACCTTC CAWTVRDWTGGAESYGYTF
NA TRBJ1-6 TRBV5-1 TRBD1 TGCGCCAGCAGCTTGGACAGGGGTAATTCACCCCTCCACTTT CASSLDRGNSPLHF
NA TRBJ1-5 TRBV2 NA TGTGCCAGCAGTGACCCCAGGGGCAATCAGCCCCAGCATTTT CASSDPRGNQPQHF
NA TRBJ1-1 TRBV7-9 NA TGTGCCAGCAGTTATACAGGAGAGGCTGAAGCTTTCTTT CASSYTGEAEAFF
few TRBJ1-5 TRBV29-1 NA TGCAGCGTTGGGGAGTTTAGCAATCAGCCCCAGCATTTT CSVGEFSNQPQHF
many TRBJ1-6 TRBV2 NA TGTGCCAGCACCGTCGGGACCAGCTCCTATAATTCACCCCTCCACTTT CASTVGTSSYNSPLHF